Each of the 18 T cell receptor beta chains below was sequenced from the same sample in a study of tumor and adjacent non-tumor tissue in lung cancer. This sample's RNA came from whole unsorted tissue. Three rounds of nested PCR, following a modified ARM-PCR protocol, produced the TCRbeta library. Each CDR3 protein is one row after TCRdb ran MiXCR on the multiplex PCR reads. In the table there are more than 85,000 distinct CDR3 sequences, roughly 77% of which are singletons. Sequencing input: lung tumor tissue. The receptor set was obtained from a woman aged 55-75 years with non-small cell lung cancer.

Turning to this clonotype: This may stem from a read error, because a much larger clone lies one nucleotide away. This chain joins TRBV7-8 and TRBJ2-1; no definite D call. Germline V gene sequence: CDR1 SGHVS, CDR2 FQNEAQ. There are 16 residues in the CDR3. The CDR3, as DNA: TGTGTCAGCAGCCCCAAACCAGCCCAAGCCCGCGATGAGCAGTTCTTC. Its translation is CVSSPKPAQARDEQFF.

Note on this clonotype: A read error is possible here, since a much larger clone lies one base away. The V call is TRBV6-5, the J call TRBJ1-2; D may be TRBD1 (6 bases). This CDR3 contains 14 residues. The V gene lost 7 bases and the J gene lost 4 bases, with 16 bases spanning the gap. Germline-derived CDR1 and CDR2 are MNHEY and SVGAGI. The CDR3: CASNPPEGGYGYTF. CDR3 DNA sequence: TGTGCCAGCAACCCTCCGGAGGGGGGCTATGGCTACACCTTC.

The chain couples TRBV21-1 to TRBJ1-3; the DNA was not compared with TRBD1, the D call given in the table. TRBV21-1 is classified as a pseudogene. This CDR3 spans 16 amino acids. The chain's CDR3 is CASSNPPGTAGNTIYF. DNA of the CDR3: TGTGCCAGCAGCAACCCCCCCGGGACGGCTGGAAACACCATATATTTT.

Worth noting for this clonotype: An end of the junction differs from the germline gene, which may be a read error. The CDR3: CPSSLENRYNSPLHF. The CDR3 DNA reads TGTCCCAGCAGCTTAGAGAACAGATATAATTCACCCCTCCATTTT. The chain carries TRBV11-3 and TRBJ1-6; D is undetermined. From germline, CDR1 is SGHNT and CDR2 YENEEA. CDR3 length: 15 amino acids.

This chain links TRBV20-1 with TRBJ2-3; 12 bases align to TRBD2. With 1 base clipped from V and 2 bases from J, the junction kept 10 bases outside the gene matches. Germline-derived CDR1 and CDR2 are DFQATT and SNEGSKA (reference sequence). The CDR3 spans 18 residues. This chain's CDR3 is CSARVPGLAGRYTDTQYF. In DNA form, the CDR3 reads TGCAGTGCTAGAGTCCCCGGACTAGCGGGGAGATACACAGATACGCAGTATTTT.

This chain's CDR3 is CASSLSEFQPQHF. The CDR3 DNA reads as TGTGCCAGCAGCTTATCAGAATTTCAGCCCCAGCATTTT. The chain carries TRBV7-9 and TRBJ1-5; D not resolved. The germline gives CDR1 SEHNR, CDR2 FQNEAQ (reference sequence). Between the trimmed V and J ends, which lost 2 bases and 6 bases, there was a span of 8 bases. The CDR3 loop spans 13 amino acids. The full variable domain, rest sourced from reference TRBV7-9 and TRBJ1-5, is DTGVSQNPRHKITKRGQNVTFRCDPISEHNRLYWYRQTLGQGPEFLTYFQNEAQLEKSRLLSDRFSAERPKGSFSTLEIQRTEQGDSAMYLCASSLSEFQPQHFGDGTRLSIL.

Of note for this clonotype: The junction differs from germline at one of its ends, possibly a read error. The V gene is TRBV4-2, the J gene TRBJ2-1, with D perhaps given as TRBD1 or TRBD2 (6 bases each). Germline lookup yields CDR1 LGHNA and CDR2 YNFKEQ. There are 17 residues in the CDR3. In DNA form, the CDR3 reads TGTGCCAGCAGCCAAGATCGGGCTAACGGGGGCCTAAATGAGCAGTCCTTC. Encoded protein: CASSQDRANGGLNEQSF.

Notes on this clonotype: The final CDR3 position lacks the conserved phenylalanine or tryptophan, pointing to a likely read error. The chain combines TRBV10-1 with TRBJ2-2; D not certain. The germline gives CDR1 WNHNN, CDR2 SYGVQD (reference sequence). The CDR3 totals 12 residues. The V gene lost 9 bases and the J gene lost 7 bases, with 12 bases spanning the gap. The CDR3 sequence: CARARIDGELFL. CDR3 in DNA: TGCGCCAGAGCTAGAATTGACGGGGAGCTGTTTTTA.

Note on this clonotype: Mismatch with germline at one junction end may stem from a read error. The V call is TRBV28, the J call TRBJ2-7; unclear D gene. The V gene's germline CDR1 is MDHEN and CDR2 SYDVKM. This CDR3 is 13 amino acids long. The CDR3 loop is CASSLYSFYELYF. DNA of the CDR3: TGTGCCAGCAGTTTATACTCATTCTACGAGCTGTACTTC.

This chain uses TRBV11-2 with TRBJ1-2, with a possible D match to TRBD1 (5 bases). The CDR3 spans 16 residues. The germline gives CDR1 SGHAT, CDR2 FQNNGV. Deletions cut 0 bases from V and 7 bases from J, with 18 bases between. CDR3 DNA sequence: TGTGCCAGCAGCTTAGATTTCTCAGTAGGGGAATCTGGCTACACCTTC. This translates into CASSLDFSVGESGYTF.

There are a few counts of this clonotype. A much larger clone differs by one base, so this may be a read error. V usage is TRBV12-3 or TRBV12-4 and J usage is TRBJ2-3; D ambiguous. There are 11 residues in the CDR3. V was trimmed by 7 bases and J by 9 bases, leaving 11 bases between them. The CDR3, as DNA: TGTGCCAGCAACACGGAAGAAACGCAGTATTTT. It translates to CASNTEETQYF.

This clonotype showed up many times. J is TRBJ2-1 and V is TRBV29-1; 12 bases are a match to TRBD2. V lost 7 bases, J lost 9 bases, and 10 bases stayed unmatched. The CDR3 is made up of 14 amino acids. Per the germline V gene, CDR1 is SQVTM and CDR2 is ANQGSEA. Written as DNA, the CDR3 is TGCAGCGCGACCTCTAGCGGGGGGGCCTTTGAGCAGTTCTTC. It specifies CSATSSGGAFEQFF.

The chain carries TRBV11-2 and TRBJ2-1, with D perhaps TRBD1 (5 bases). Germline assignment: CDR1 SGHAT and CDR2 FQNNGV. CDR3 length equals 15 residues. V was clipped by 6 bases and J by 5 bases, with 17 bases between them. The CDR3 sequence: CASSWVVATDNEQFF. DNA for the CDR3: TGTGCCAGCAGTTGGGTGGTGGCGACAGACAATGAGCAGTTCTTC.

The CDR3: CASSSSLNFEAFF. The CDR3 bases are TGTGCCAGCAGCTCCTCATTGAACTTTGAAGCTTTCTTT. The chain carries TRBV5-4 and TRBJ1-1, with unresolved D. The CDR3 covers 13 residues. Per germline, CDR1 SGHNT and CDR2 YYREEE (reference sequence). The V end was cut by 3 bases, the J end by 7 bases, with 13 bases between.

Note on this clonotype: As the CDR3 is not closed by the conserved phenylalanine or tryptophan, this likely results from a read error. This chain links TRBV12-3 or TRBV12-4 with TRBJ2-6; perhaps D is TRBD1 or TRBD2 (5 bases each). The V gene lost 9 bases and the J gene lost 4 bases, with 13 bases spanning the gap. The CDR3 runs 14 residues. The CDR3 loop reads CARSVGTGANVLTY. CDR3 bases: TGTGCCAGAAGTGTGGGGACCGGGGCCAACGTCCTGACTTAC.

As regards this clonotype: Just one base apart from a much larger clone, this may be a read error. The chain recombines TRBV5-4 with TRBJ1-2; D is ambiguous. V lost 3 bases, J lost 4 bases, and 16 bases lay in between. Germline loops: CDR1 SGHNT, CDR2 YYREEE (reference sequence). The CDR3 is made up of 15 amino acids. As DNA, the CDR3 is TGTGCCAGCAGCTCTCGGGTGGGAATAGGCTATGGCTACACCTTC. Amino acids: CASSSRVGIGYGYTF. Looking up the rest from reference TRBV5-4 and TRBJ1-2 gives the full variable domain: ETGVTQSPTHLIKTRGQQVTLRCSSQSGHNTVSWYQQALGQGPQFIFQYYREEENGRGNFPPRFSGLQFPNYSSELNVNALELDDSALYLCASSSRVGIGYGYTFGSGTRLTVV.

This clonotype came up once. The junction does not match germline at one end; this may be a read error. The chain carries TRBV5-8 and TRBJ1-5, with D hard to call. Germline assignment: CDR1 SGHTS and CDR2 YDEGEE. The length of the CDR3 is 13 residues. The CDR3 here is CTSSLGSNQPQHF. For the CDR3, the DNA is TGTACCAGCAGCTTGGGTAGCAATCAGCCCCAGCATTTT. The full variable domain, completed using reference TRBV5-8 and TRBJ1-5, is EAGVTQSPTHLIKTRGQQATLRCSPISGHTSVYWYQQALGLGLQFLLWYDEGEERNRGNFPPRFSGRQFPNYSSELNVNALELEDSALYLCTSSLGSNQPQHFGDGTRLSIL.

The chain carries TRBV11-2 and TRBJ2-7; 10 bases are shared with TRBD2. The ends lost 7 bases at V and 4 bases at J; junction bases unmatched: 10. Germline CDR1 reads SGHAT; CDR2 reads FQNNGV. The CDR3 covers 15 residues. CDR3 amino acids: CASIYGISGRYEQYF. The DNA of the CDR3 is TGTGCCAGCATCTACGGGATTAGCGGGAGGTACGAGCAGTACTTC. The whole variable domain, filled in from reference TRBV11-2 and TRBJ2-7, reads EAGVAQSPRYKIIEKRQSVAFWCNPISGHATLYWYQQILGQGPKLLIQFQNNGVVDDSQLPKDRFSAERLKGVDSTLKIQPAKLEDSAVYLCASIYGISGRYEQYFGPGTRLTVT.